The present TCR beta chain was sequenced within a study of cytomegalovirus exposure and HLA in healthy donors. Study-level findings and limits: Later examination showed HLA-associated TCR beta chains had greater clonal expansion than equally common others. A later analysis found that most CMV-associated TCR beta chains appeared HLA-restricted.

The PCR used 60 Vbeta and 13 Jbeta primers. In the study's own analysis: Later, an analysis found tens of millions of unique TCR beta chains, and approximately 10 million of these were shared. The data were produced by immunoSEQ multiplex PCR, yet TCRdb's version contains in-frame clones alone and is incomplete. V and J calls and clone size come straight from that table; D and trimming were deduced from the DNA. The data hold 150,000 to 200,000 clones, with roughly 78% observed a single time. These donors counted as nominally healthy when sampled, but unrecorded immune exposures were likely. To note about this clone: Antigen: not known.

Germline CDR1 reads LNHDA; CDR2 reads SQIVND (reference sequence). This CDR3 spans 16 amino acids. V was clipped by 6 bases and J by 5 bases, with 20 bases between them. The TCR originated in a man between 40 and 49 years old in good health and CMV-seropositive. The chain is built from TRBV19 and TRBJ2-1, with D tentatively TRBD2 (6 bases). Input material: PBMCs. The CDR3 sequence: CASSNPPGTFDNEQFF. In DNA form, the CDR3 reads TGTGCCAGTAGCAATCCTCCGGGGACTTTCGACAATGAGCAGTTCTTC. Based on the CDR3 plus reference TRBV19 and TRBJ2-1, the full variable domain is DGGITQSPKYLFRKEGQNVTLSCEQNLNHDAMYWYRQDPGQGLRLIYYSQIVNDFQKGDIAEGYSVSREKKESFPLTVTSAQKNPTAFYLCASSNPPGTFDNEQFFGPGTRLTVL.